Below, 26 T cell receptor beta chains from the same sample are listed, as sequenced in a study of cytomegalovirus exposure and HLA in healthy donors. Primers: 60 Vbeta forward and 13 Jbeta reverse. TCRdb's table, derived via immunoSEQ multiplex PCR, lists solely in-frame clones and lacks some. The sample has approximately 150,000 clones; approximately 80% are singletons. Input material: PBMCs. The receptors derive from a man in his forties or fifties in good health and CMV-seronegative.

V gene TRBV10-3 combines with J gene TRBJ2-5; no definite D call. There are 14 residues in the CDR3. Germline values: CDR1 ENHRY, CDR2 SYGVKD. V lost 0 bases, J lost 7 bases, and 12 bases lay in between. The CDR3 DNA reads TGTGCCATCAGTGAGTCGTTGGAGCCCGGGACCCAGTACTTC. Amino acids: CAISESLEPGTQYF.

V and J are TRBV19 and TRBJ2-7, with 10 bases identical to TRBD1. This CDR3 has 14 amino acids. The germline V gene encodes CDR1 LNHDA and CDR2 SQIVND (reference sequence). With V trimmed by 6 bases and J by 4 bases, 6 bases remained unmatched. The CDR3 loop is CASSDRGQSYEQYF. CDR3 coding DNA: TGTGCCAGTAGCGACAGGGGGCAATCTTACGAGCAGTACTTC. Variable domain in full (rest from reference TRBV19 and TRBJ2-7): DGGITQSPKYLFRKEGQNVTLSCEQNLNHDAMYWYRQDPGQGLRLIYYSQIVNDFQKGDIAEGYSVSREKKESFPLTVTSAQKNPTAFYLCASSDRGQSYEQYFGPGTRLTVT.

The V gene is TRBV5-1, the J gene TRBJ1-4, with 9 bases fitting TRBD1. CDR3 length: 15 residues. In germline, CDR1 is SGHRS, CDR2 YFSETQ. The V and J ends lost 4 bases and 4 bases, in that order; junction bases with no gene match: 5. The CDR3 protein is CASSEPTGGNEKLFF. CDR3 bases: TGCGCCAGCAGCGAACCGACAGGGGGTAATGAAAAACTGTTTTTT.

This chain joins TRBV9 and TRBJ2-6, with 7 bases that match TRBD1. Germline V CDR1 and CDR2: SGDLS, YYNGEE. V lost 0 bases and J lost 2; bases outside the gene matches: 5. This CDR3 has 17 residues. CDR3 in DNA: TGTGCCAGCAGCGTAGAGGGGGCGCAAACTGGGGCCAACGTCCTGACTTTC. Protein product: CASSVEGAQTGANVLTF.

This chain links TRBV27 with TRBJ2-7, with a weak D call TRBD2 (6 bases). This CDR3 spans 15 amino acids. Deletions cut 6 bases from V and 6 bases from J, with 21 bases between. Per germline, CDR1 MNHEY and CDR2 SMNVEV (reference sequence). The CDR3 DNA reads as TGTGCCAGCAGCCGACCGGACTATCCGCTCGTCGAGCAGTACTTC. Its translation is CASSRPDYPLVEQYF.

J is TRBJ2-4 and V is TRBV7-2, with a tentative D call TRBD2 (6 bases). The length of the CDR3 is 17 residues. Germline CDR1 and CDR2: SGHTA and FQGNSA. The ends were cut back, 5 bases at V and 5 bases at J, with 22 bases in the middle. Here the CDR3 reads CASSTFPRDWGQNIQYF. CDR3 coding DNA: TGTGCCAGCAGCACATTTCCCCGGGACTGGGGCCAAAACATTCAGTACTTC.

DNA for the CDR3: TGCGCCAGCAGCCAAGTAAAGCGGGGGGGCGGTGAGCAGTTCTTC. Protein: CASSQVKRGGGEQFF. This sequence joins TRBV4-3 and TRBJ2-1; 10 bases are a match to TRBD2. The V and J ends lost 1 base and 9 bases, in that order; junction bases with no gene match: 6. Germline V gives CDR1 LGHNA, CDR2 YSLEER. The CDR3 has 15 amino acids.

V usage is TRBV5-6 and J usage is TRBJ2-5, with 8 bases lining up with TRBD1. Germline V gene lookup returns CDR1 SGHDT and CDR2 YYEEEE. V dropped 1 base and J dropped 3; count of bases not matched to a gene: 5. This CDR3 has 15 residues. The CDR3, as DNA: TGTGCCAGCAGCTTGCTGACAGGGGTGAAAGAGACCCAGTACTTC. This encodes CASSLLTGVKETQYF.

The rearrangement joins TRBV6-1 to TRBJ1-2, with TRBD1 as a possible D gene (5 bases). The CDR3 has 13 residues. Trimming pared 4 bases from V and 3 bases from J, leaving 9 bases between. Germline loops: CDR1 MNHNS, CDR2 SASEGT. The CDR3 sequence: CASSATGDYGYTF. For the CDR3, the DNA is TGTGCCAGCAGTGCTACGGGGGACTATGGCTACACCTTC.

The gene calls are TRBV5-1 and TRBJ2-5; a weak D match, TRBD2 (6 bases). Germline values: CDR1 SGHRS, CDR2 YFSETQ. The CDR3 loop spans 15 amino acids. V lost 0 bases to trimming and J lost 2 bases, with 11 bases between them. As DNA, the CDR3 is TGCGCCAGCAGCTTGGGAGTTAGCGGTCAAGAGACCCAGTACTTC. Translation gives CASSLGVSGQETQYF.

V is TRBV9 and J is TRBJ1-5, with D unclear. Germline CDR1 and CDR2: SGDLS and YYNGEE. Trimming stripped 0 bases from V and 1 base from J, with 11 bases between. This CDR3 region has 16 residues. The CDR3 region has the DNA TGTGCCAGCAGCGTAGCTCCAGGTTTAAGCAATCAGCCCCAGCATTTT. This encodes CASSVAPGLSNQPQHF.

The CDR3 DNA reads TGCGCCAGCATCGACCCAGCGGGGGGGTCCACAGATACGCAGTATTTT. Encoded protein: CASIDPAGGSTDTQYF. V is TRBV4-1 and J is TRBJ2-3; 10 bases align to TRBD2. Per the germline V gene, CDR1 is MGHRA and CDR2 is YSYEKL. CDR3 size: 16 residues. Germline trimming cut 7 bases from V and 2 bases from J; bases unmatched to any gene: 9.

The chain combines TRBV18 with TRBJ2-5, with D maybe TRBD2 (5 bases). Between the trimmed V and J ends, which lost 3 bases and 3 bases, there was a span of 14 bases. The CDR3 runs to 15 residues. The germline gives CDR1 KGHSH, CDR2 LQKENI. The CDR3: CASSPFSGVEETQYF. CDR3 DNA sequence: TGTGCCAGCTCACCGTTTTCCGGGGTAGAAGAGACCCAGTACTTC.

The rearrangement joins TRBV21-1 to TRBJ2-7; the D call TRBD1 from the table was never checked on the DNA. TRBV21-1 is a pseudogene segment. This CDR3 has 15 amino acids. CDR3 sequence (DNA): TGTGCCAGCAGCTCAAGAGACAGGGCGAAGTACGAGCAGTACTTC. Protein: CASSSRDRAKYEQYF.

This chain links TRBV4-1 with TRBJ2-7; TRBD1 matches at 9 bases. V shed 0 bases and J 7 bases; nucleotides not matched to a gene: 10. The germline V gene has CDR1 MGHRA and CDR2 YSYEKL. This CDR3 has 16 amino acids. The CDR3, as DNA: TGCGCCAGCAGCCAAGATTCGGGACAGGGACGGCGGGAGCAGTACTTC. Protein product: CASSQDSGQGRREQYF.

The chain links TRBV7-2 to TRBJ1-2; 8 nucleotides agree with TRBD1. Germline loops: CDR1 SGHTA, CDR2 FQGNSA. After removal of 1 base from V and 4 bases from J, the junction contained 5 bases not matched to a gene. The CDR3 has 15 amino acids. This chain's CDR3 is CASSLDPTGGYGYTF. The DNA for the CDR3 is TGTGCCAGCAGCTTAGACCCCACAGGGGGCTATGGCTACACCTTC.

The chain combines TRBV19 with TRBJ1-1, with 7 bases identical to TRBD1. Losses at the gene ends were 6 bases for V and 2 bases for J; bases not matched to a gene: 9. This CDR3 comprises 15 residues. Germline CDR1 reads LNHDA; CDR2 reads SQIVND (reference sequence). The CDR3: CASSTRDRINTEAFF. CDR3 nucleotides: TGTGCCAGTAGCACACGGGACAGAATAAACACTGAAGCTTTCTTT.

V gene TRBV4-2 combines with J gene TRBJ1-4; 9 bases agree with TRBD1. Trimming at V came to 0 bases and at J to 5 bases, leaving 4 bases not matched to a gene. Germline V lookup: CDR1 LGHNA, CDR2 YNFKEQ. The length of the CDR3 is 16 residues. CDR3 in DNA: TGTGCCAGCAGCCAAGAAGGGGGGACAGGGAATGAAAAACTGTTTTTT. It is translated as CASSQEGGTGNEKLFF.

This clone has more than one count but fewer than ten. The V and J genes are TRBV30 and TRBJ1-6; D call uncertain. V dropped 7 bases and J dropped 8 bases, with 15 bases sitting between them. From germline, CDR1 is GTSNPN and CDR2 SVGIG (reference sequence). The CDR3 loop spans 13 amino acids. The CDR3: CASNFNEYSPLHF. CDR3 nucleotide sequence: TGTGCCTCAAACTTTAACGAGTATTCACCCCTCCACTTT.

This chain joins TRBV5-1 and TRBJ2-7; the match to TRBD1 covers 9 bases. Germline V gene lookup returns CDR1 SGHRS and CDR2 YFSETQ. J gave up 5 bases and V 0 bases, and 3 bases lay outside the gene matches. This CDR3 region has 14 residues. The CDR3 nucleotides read TGCGCCAGCAGCTTGGGGGACAGGGTCGACGAGCAGTACTTC. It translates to CASSLGDRVDEQYF.

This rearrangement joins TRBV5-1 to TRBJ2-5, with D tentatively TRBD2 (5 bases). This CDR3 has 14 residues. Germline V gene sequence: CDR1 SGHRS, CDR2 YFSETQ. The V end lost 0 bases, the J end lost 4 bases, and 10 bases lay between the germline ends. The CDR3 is CASSLGVSVETQYF. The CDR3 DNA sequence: TGCGCCAGCAGCTTGGGTGTTAGCGTAGAGACCCAGTACTTC.

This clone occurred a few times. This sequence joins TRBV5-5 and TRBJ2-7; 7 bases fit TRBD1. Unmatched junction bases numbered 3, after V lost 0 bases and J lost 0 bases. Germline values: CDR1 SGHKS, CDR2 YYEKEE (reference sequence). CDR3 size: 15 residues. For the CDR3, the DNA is TGTGCCAGCAGCTTGGAAGGGACAGCCTCCTACGAGCAGTACTTC. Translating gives CASSLEGTASYEQYF.

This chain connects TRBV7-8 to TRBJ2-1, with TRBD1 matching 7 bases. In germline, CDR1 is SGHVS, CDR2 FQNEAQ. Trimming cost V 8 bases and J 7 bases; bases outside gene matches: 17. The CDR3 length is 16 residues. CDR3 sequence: CASLLTRTTGWNEQFF. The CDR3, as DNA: TGTGCCAGCCTTCTAACCAGGACGACAGGGTGGAATGAGCAGTTCTTC.

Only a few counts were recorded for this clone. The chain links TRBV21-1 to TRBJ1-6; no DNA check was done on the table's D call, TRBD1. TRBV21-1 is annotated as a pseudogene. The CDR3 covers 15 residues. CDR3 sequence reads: CASSKGGGTNSPLHF. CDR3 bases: TGTGCCAGCAGCAAAGGGGGCGGTACTAATTCACCCCTCCACTTT.

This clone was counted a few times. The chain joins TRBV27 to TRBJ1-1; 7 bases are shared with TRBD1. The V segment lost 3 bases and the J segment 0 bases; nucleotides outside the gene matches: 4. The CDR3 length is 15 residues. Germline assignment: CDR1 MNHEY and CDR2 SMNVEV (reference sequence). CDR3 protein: CASSLGQFMNTEAFF. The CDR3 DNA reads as TGTGCCAGCAGTTTGGGACAGTTCATGAACACTGAAGCTTTCTTT.

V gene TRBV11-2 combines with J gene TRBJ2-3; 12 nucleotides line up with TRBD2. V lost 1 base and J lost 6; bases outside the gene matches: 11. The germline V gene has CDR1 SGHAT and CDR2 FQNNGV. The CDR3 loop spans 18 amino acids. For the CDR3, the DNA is TGTGCCAGCAGCTTAGCCCCGTCTAGCGGGAGGGCCGGGGATACGCAGTATTTT. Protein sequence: CASSLAPSSGRAGDTQYF.